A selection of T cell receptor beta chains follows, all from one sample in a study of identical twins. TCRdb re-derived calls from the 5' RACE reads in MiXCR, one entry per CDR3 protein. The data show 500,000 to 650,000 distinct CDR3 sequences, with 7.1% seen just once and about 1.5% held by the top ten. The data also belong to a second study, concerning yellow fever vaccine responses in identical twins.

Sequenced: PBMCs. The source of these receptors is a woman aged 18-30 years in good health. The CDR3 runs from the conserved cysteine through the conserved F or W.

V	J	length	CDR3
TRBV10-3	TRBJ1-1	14	CAISRGQRNTEAFF
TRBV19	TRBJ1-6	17	CASSTSRKATYGSPLHF
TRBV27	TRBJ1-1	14	CASSSRTGHTEAFF
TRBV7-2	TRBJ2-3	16	CASSLARLVSIDTQYF
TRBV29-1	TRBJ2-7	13	CSVETGGSYEQYF
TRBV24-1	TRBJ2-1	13	CATSDQTDNEQFF
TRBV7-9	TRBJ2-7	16	CASSPSFGTSLYEQYF
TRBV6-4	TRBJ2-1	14	CASSPAGVRNEQFF
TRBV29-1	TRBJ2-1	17	CSVDRTGLVWSYNEQFF
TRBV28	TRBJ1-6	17	CASSTTGWSSYNSPLHF
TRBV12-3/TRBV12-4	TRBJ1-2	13	CASSLGPGDGYTF
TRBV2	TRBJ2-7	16	CASSFLPSGSIHEQYF
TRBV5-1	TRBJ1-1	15	CASSPISAGMNEAFF
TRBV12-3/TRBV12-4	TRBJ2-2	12	CATRVGTGELFF
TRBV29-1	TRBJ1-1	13	CSALDRGGTEAFF
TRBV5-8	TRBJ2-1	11	CASRQDTEQFF
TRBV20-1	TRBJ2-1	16	CSARADRARTGNEQFF
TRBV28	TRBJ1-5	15	CASSWDRGDNQPQHF
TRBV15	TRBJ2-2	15	CATSRGLEGTGELFF
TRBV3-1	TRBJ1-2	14	CASSQDPTNYGYTF
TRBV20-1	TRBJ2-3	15	CSAPGGAWGTDTQYF
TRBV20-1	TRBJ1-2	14	CSARVTGARHSDTF
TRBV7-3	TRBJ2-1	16	CASSLRGGTSYNEQFF
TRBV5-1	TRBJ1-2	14	CASSSDPGGSGYTF
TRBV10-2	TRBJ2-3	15	CASSENGGRTDTQYF
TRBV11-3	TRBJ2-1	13	CASSPLSDAEQFF
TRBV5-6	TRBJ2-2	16	CASSRKNRGHGGELFF
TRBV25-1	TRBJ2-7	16	CASSGGSKGDRSEQYF
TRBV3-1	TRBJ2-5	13	CASSWVGFETQYF
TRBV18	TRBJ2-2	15	CASSPPSSNTGELFF
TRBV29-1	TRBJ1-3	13	CSVEGDNRNTIYF
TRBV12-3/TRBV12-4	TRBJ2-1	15	CASRARQGTINEQFF
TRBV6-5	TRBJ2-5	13	CASSSDRTSSQYF
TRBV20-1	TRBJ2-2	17	CSARDDLQARRTGELFF
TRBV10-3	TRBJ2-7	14	CAISEELQTTRQYF
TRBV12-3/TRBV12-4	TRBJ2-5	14	CASSPSGFQETQYF
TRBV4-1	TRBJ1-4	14	CASSPGTGSEKLFF
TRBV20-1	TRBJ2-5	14	CSARVGSAEETQYF
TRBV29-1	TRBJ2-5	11	CSVSVGETQYF
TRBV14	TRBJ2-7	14	CASSQGDSNYEQYF
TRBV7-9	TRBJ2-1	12	CAIGDSDNEQFF
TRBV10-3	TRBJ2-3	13	CAIGDGTTDTQYF
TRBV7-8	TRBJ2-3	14	CASSPSPLSDTQYF
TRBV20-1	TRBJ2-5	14	CSARGGLAQETQYF
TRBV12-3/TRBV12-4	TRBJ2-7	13	CASSPDSFYEQYF